Listed below are T cell receptor beta chains from one sample, sequenced in a study of cytomegalovirus exposure and HLA in healthy donors. Sequencing used immunoSEQ multiplex PCR; TCRdb keeps in-frame clones, though not all of them. The sample records approximately 170,000 clones, around 78% being singletons. Sequencing input: PBMCs. These receptors were collected from a man aged 35 to 55 in good health and CMV-seronegative. CDR3s include the opening cysteine and the closing phenylalanine or tryptophan. Each record gives: D gene, clone size, J gene, V gene, CDR3 protein, CDR3 DNA. D genes are given only for firm matches. The size of a clone is reported for some rows only, either as once, few or many, or as a class for expanded clones.

TRBD1 | NA | TRBJ2-1 | TRBV7-3 | CASSLTGGDRAYNEQFF | TGTGCCAGCAGCTTAACAGGGGGGGACAGGGCTTACAATGAGCAGTTCTTC
NA | NA | TRBJ2-3 | TRBV28 | CASSPAGRGTDTQYF | TGTGCCAGCAGTCCAGCGGGTAGGGGCACAGATACGCAGTATTTT
TRBD1 | NA | TRBJ2-3 | TRBV5-1 | CASSRDRGGTDTQYF | TGCGCCAGCAGCAGGGACAGGGGAGGGACAGATACGCAGTATTTT
TRBD1 | NA | TRBJ2-3 | TRBV27 | CASRLGDRADTQYF | TGTGCCAGCAGACTCGGGGACAGGGCAGATACGCAGTATTTT
NA | NA | TRBJ1-4 | TRBV7-6 | CASSYERDEKLFF | TGTGCCAGCAGCTACGAGAGGGATGAAAAACTGTTTTTT
NA | few | TRBJ2-1 | TRBV13 | CASSLGRGVREQFF | TGTGCCAGCAGCTTAGGCCGGGGAGTCCGAGAGCAGTTCTTC
NA | few | TRBJ2-1 | TRBV19 | CASSMAGPPSYNEQFF | TGTGCCAGTAGTATGGCGGGTCCCCCTTCCTACAATGAGCAGTTCTTC
NA | NA | TRBJ2-3 | TRBV11-3 | CASSLGSGSTDTQYF | TGTGCCAGCAGCTTAGGTAGCGGAAGCACAGATACGCAGTATTTT
NA | NA | TRBJ2-1 | TRBV2 | CASSHSGVSYNEQFF | TGTGCCAGCAGCCATTCAGGGGTATCCTACAATGAGCAGTTCTTC
NA | NA | TRBJ2-5 | TRBV5-1 | CASSLAGDGAETQYF | TGCGCCAGCAGCTTGGCGGGGGATGGGGCCGAGACCCAGTACTTC
TRBD1 | NA | TRBJ2-1 | TRBV2 | CASSAETGYNEQFF | TGTGCCAGCAGTGCGGAGACAGGGTACAATGAGCAGTTCTTC
NA | NA | TRBJ2-5 | TRBV2 | CASSDRGQETQYF | TGTGCCAGCAGTGACAGGGGCCAAGAGACCCAGTACTTC
TRBD2 | NA | TRBJ2-3 | TRBV2 | CASSEDRAGYSTDTQYF | TGTGCCAGCAGTGAAGATCGAGCGGGGTATAGCACAGATACGCAGTATTTT
TRBD1 | NA | TRBJ2-1 | TRBV18 | CASSPSVPGQGDGEQFF | TGTGCCAGCTCACCAAGCGTCCCGGGACAGGGGGACGGTGAGCAGTTCTTC
NA | NA | TRBJ1-2 | TRBV5-1 | CASSPGTAAEGYTF | TGCGCCAGCAGCCCTGGCACGGCAGCGGAGGGCTACACCTTC
TRBD2 | NA | TRBJ2-2 | TRBV10-1 | CASRAGATGELFF | TGCGCCAGTAGAGCGGGAGCGACCGGGGAGCTGTTTTTT
NA | NA | TRBJ2-2 | TRBV5-6 | CASSLGFGSENTGELFF | TGTGCCAGCAGCTTGGGGTTTGGTAGCGAGAACACCGGGGAGCTGTTTTTT
TRBD2 | NA | TRBJ2-5 | TRBV4-2 | CASSQEQSGGETQYF | TGTGCCAGCAGCCAAGAGCAATCCGGGGGGGAGACCCAGTACTTC